The T cell receptor (beta chain) described here comes from a study of beta chain features in type 1 diabetes. Study-level results: Whatever favoring of shorter templates PCR might show would apply equally to patients and controls.

Sorting with CD45RO/CCR7/CD25/CD127/CD95/CD27 yielded naive, central memory, regulatory and stem-like memory CD4+ cells. This clone was picked up a small number of times. Its antigen is currently unknown. The sequenced template was cDNA made from the entire isolated RNA. Profiled with immunoSEQ multiplex PCR; TCRdb holds only in-frame clones, not every one. This sample has 500,000 to 700,000 clones, with about a sixth found just once. The V and J ends lost 6 bases and 1 base, in that order; junction bases with no gene match: 8. The CDR3 is 16 amino acids. Germline lookup yields CDR1 ENHRY and CDR2 SYGVKD.

What was sequenced was naive CD4+ T cells from blood. The chain recombines TRBV10-3 with TRBJ2-2; 7 bases map to TRBD2. This TCR was recovered from a man younger than 30 in good health. The CDR3 DNA sequence: TGTGCCATCAGCAGCCTGGGAGGGTTGAACACCGGGGAGCTGTTTTTT. Translating it yields CAISSLGGLNTGELFF.